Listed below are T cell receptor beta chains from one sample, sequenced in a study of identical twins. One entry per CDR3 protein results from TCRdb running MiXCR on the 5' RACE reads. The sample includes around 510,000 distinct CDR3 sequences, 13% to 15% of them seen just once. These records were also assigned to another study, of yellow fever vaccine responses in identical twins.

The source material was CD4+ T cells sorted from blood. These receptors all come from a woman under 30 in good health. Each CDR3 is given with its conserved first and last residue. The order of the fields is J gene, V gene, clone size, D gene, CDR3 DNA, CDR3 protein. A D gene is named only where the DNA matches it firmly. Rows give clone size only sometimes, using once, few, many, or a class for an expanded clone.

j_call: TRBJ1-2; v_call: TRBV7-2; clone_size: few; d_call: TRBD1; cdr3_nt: TGTGCCAGCAACTCCAGGGGGCCGGTGGGCTACACCTTC; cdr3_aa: CASNSRGPVGYTF
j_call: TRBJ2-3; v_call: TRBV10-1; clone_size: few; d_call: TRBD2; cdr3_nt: TGCGCCACCGGACTAGCCCGCACAGATACGCAGTATTTT; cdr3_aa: CATGLARTDTQYF
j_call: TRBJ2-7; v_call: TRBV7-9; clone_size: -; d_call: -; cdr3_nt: TGTGCCAGCAGCTTAGCATCGACAAGGGGCCTTCCCTACGAGCAGTACTTC; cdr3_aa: CASSLASTRGLPYEQYF
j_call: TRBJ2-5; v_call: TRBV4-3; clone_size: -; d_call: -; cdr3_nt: TGCGCCAGCAGCCAAGATATAGTGAGGGGGGAGACCCAGTACTTC; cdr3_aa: CASSQDIVRGETQYF
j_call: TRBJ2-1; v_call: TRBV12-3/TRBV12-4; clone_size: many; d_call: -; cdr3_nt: TGTGCCAGCAGTTTAATTATTCGCGGGACTCCCGGCAATGAGCAGTTCTTC; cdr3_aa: CASSLIIRGTPGNEQFF
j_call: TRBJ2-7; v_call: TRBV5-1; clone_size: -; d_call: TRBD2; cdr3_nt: TGCGCCAGCAGCTTGGTTCAGAGGGAGGGTGTCGAGCAGTACTTC; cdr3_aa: CASSLVQREGVEQYF
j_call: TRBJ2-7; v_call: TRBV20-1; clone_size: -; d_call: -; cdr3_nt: TGCAGTGCTAGTCGGCTAGCCGCCTACGAGCAGTACTTC; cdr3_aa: CSASRLAAYEQYF
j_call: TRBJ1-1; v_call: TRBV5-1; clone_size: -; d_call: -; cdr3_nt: TGCGCCAGCAGCTTGCAGGGGACGAACACTGAAGCTTTCTTT; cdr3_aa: CASSLQGTNTEAFF
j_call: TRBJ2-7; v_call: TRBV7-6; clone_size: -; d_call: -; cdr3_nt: TGTGCCAGCAGCTTAGCGACGGCAGGGGGAGGAAGCGAGCAGTACTTC; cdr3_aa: CASSLATAGGGSEQYF
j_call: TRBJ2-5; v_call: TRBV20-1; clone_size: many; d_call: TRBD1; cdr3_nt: TGCAGTGCTACACCGGACAGGCTCGAGACCCAGTACTTC; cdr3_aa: CSATPDRLETQYF
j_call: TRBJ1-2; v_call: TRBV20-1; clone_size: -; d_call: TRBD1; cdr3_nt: TGCAGTGCTACAGGGGGCGGTTATGGCTACACCTTC; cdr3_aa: CSATGGGYGYTF
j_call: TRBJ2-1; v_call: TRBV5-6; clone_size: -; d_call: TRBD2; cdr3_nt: TGTGCCAGCAGCTGGGGGACTAGCGGGAGGGTATGGGGTTCCTACAATGAGCAGTTCTTC; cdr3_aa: CASSWGTSGRVWGSYNEQFF